This entry is about one T cell receptor (beta chain). The target antigen is unknown. This CDR3 has 15 amino acids. Trimming at V came to 0 bases and at J to 6 bases, leaving 6 bases not matched to a gene. In germline, CDR1 is LNHNV, CDR2 YYDKDF (reference sequence). These data are taken from a study of long-term antiretroviral therapy in people with HIV. Each HIV participant was treated in the United States. The run of the v3.0 immunoSEQ assay was at survey level. Using immunoSEQ multiplex PCR, the repertoire was profiled, and TCRdb retains in-frame clones only, with some absent. The sample records more than 20,000 clones, about four fifths being singletons. Study results and caveats: After ART, diversity increased yet remained lower than transplant donor controls. Repertoire composition at all time points was dominated by clones that had expanded before ART.

The clonotype originates from a middle-aged man with HIV. V is TRBV15 and J is TRBJ1-2; TRBD1 matches at 8 bases. Sequenced here: unsorted PBMCs, sampled 0.5 years before starting antiretroviral therapy. The CDR3 DNA is TGTGCCACCAGCAGAGATCGAGGACAGGGAAATGGCTACACCTTC. Its protein product is CATSRDRGQGNGYTF.